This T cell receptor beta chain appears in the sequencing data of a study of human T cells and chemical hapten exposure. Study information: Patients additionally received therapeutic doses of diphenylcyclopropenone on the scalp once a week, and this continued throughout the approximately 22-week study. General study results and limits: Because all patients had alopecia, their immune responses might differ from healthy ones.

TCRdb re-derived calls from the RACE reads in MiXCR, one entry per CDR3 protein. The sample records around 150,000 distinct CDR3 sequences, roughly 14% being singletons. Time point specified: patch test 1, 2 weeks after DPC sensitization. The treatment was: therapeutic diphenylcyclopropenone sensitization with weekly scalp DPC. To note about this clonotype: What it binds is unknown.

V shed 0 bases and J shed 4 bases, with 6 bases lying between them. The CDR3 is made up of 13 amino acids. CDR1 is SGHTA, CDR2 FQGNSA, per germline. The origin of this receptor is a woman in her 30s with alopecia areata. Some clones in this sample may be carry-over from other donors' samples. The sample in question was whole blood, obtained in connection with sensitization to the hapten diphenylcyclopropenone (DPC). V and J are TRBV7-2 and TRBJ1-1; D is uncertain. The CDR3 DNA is TGTGCCAGCAGCTTAGCTCCGGGCACTGAAGCTTTCTTT. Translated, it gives CASSLAPGTEAFF. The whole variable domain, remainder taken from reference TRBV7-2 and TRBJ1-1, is GAGVSQSPSNKVTEKGKDVELRCDPISGHTALYWYRQSLGQGLEFLIYFQGNSAPDKSGLPSDRFSAERTGGSVSTLTIQRTQQEDSAVYLCASSLAPGTEAFFGQGTRLTVV.